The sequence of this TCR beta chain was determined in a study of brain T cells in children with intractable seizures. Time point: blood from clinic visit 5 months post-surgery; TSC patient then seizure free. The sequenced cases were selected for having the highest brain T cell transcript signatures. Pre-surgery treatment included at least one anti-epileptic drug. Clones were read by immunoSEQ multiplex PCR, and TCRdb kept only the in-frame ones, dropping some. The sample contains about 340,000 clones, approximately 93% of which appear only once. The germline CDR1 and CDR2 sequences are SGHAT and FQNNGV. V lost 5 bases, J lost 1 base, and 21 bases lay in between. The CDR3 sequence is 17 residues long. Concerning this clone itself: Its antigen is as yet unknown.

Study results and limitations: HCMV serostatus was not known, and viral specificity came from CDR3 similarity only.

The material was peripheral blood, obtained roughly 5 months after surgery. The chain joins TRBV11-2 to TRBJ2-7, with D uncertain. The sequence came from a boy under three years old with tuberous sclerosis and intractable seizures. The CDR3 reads CASSPGGLADLSYEQYF. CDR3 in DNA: TGTGCCAGCAGCCCAGGCGGTTTGGCTGATCTATCCTACGAGCAGTACTTC.